A single sample is the source of the 2 T cell receptor beta chains below, sequenced in a study of blood T cells in healthy people across ages. It was with a sample-barcoded 5' primer and a J-beta primer mix that a second PCR of roughly 6 to 12 cycles was run. TCRdb processed the 5' RACE reads anew with MiXCR; each CDR3 protein has one entry. The sample consists of more than 900,000 distinct CDR3 sequences, 25% to 30% of them appearing once. The same sample was also used in a study of T cells of mothers and their children.

Sequenced: blood. The receptor source for this set is a woman aged 40 to 50 in good health.

The chain recombines TRBV29-1 with TRBJ1-2; D remains ambiguous. V was trimmed by 3 bases and J by 3 bases, leaving 8 bases between them. The CDR3 consists of 12 residues. Germline CDR1 SQVTM, CDR2 ANQGSEA. CDR3 nucleotides: TGCAGCGTTGAGGAGGGCTACTATGGCTACACCTTC. Amino acids: CSVEEGYYGYTF.

The gene calls are TRBV20-1 and TRBJ2-7, with 9 bases identical to TRBD1. Trimming took 6 bases from V and 5 from J; bases not matched to a gene: 14. The CDR3 runs to 15 residues. CDR1 and CDR2 from the germline V gene are DFQATT and SNEGSKA (reference sequence). CDR3 bases: TGCAGTGCGCCTCCGGGGACAGGGAAGGGTCACGAGCAGTACTTC. It encodes CSAPPGTGKGHEQYF.